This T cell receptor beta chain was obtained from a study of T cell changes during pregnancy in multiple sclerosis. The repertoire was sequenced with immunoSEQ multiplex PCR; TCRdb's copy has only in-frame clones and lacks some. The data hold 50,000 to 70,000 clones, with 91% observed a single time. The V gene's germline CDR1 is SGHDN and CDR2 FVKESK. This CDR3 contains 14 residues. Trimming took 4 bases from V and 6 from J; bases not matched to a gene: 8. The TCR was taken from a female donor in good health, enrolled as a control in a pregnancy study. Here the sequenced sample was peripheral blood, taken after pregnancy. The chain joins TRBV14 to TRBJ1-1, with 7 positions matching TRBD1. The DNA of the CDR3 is TGTGCCAGCAGCCTACAGGGGAGGTTCGCTGAAGCTTTCTTT. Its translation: CASSLQGRFAEAFF.